This T cell receptor beta chain is drawn from a study of CD8 T cells in Susac syndrome. Study observations and caveats: The study acknowledged a relatively small number of individuals in its TCR sequencing and HLA analysis.

Both CD4+ and CD8+ T cells were negatively isolated, and TEMRA cells underwent FACS enrichment. CDR1 SGHVS and CDR2 FQNEAQ come from the germline V gene. V was shortened by 0 bases and J by 2 bases, with 14 bases between the two germline ends. The CDR3 extends over 16 amino acids. Worth noting for this clonotype: What it binds is not known.

Roughly 0.45 to 1 ug RNA was reverse transcribed with random hexamers. TCRdb passed the immunoSEQ multiplex PCR reads through MiXCR, listing each CDR3 protein once. Of over 150,000 distinct CDR3 sequences listed, 90% to 95% were seen once; the top ten hold 0.099%. V and J are TRBV7-8 and TRBJ2-7, with D uncertain. The sequence derives from a human donor with Susac syndrome. The sample consisted of CD4+ T cells from PBMCs. CDR3 residues: CASSLAIRALTYEQYF. CDR3 nucleotides: TGTGCCAGCAGCTTAGCCATCCGAGCGCTAACCTACGAGCAGTACTTC. Full variable domain (outside the CDR3, taken from reference TRBV7-8 and TRBJ2-7): GAGVSQSPRYKVAKRGQDVALRCDPISGHVSLFWYQQALGQGPEFLTYFQNEAQLDKSGLPSDRFFAERPEGSVSTLKIQRTQQEDSAVYLCASSLAIRALTYEQYFGPGTRLTVT.